This T cell receptor beta chain was found in a study of beta chain features in type 1 diabetes. Findings and caveats of the study: The study found moderately but significantly shorter TCRB CDR3s in all four CD4+ subsets of Type 1 diabetes patients. A closer apparent resemblance between naive, central memory and Treg TCRB repertoires was seen in patients than in healthy donors. A potential influence of HLA type upon TCRB rearrangement remained unresolved herein.

Of the isolated RNA, all was reverse transcribed, and so the sequenced material was expressed TCRB transcripts. Naive, central memory and regulatory T cell samples averaged around 3.3 million reads. Sequenced by immunoSEQ multiplex PCR; TCRdb stores in-frame clones only, minus some. The data show roughly 330,000 clones, about 13% seen once. Details on this clone: Antigen unknown.

V lost 4 bases and J lost 9; bases outside the gene matches: 13. Germline loops: CDR1 SGHNT, CDR2 YYREEE (reference sequence). The CDR3 consists of 17 residues. The specimen sequenced was naive CD4+ T cells from blood. This chain uses TRBV5-4 with TRBJ2-2, with TRBD2 identical over 12 bases. The clonotype originates from a woman in her late teens or twenties with type 1 diabetes. The CDR3 nucleotides are TGTGCCAGCAGCCTGGGGGGTCTAGCGGGAGGGACGTGGGAGCTGTTTTTT. This encodes CASSLGGLAGGTWELFF.